The 19 T cell receptor beta chains below were found in one sample sequenced in a study of cytomegalovirus exposure and HLA in healthy donors. Vbeta (60) and Jbeta (13) primers were used in the PCR. Profiling relied on immunoSEQ multiplex PCR, and the TCRdb table lists in-frame clones only, not all of them. The sample lists about 150,000 clones, over 75% seen once, with approximately 5.5% in the top ten. Material for sequencing was PBMCs. All receptors come from a man younger than 40 in good health and CMV-seropositive.

The rearrangement uses TRBV7-4 and TRBJ2-7; the D gene is possibly TRBD1 (6 bases). The CDR3 runs to 12 residues. Germline CDR1 is SGHVT and CDR2 is SQSDAQ. Trimming removed 3 bases at V and 6 bases at J, with 9 bases between. Written as DNA, the CDR3 is TGTGCCAGCAGCTTCACAGGGTTCGAGCAGTACTTC. Translated, it gives CASSFTGFEQYF.

V usage is TRBV27 and J usage is TRBJ1-6, with D perhaps TRBD1 (6 bases). Deletions cut 6 bases from V and 9 bases from J, with 21 bases between. CDR1 and CDR2 (germline): MNHEY, SMNVEV (reference sequence). There are 16 residues in the CDR3. The CDR3 reads CASSSGGTLGSSPLHF. In DNA form, the CDR3 reads TGTGCCAGCAGCTCGGGGGGGACACTGGGGAGTTCACCCCTCCACTTT.

This chain joins TRBV2 and TRBJ2-3; maybe TRBD1 (5 bases). Trimming removed 5 bases from V and 2 bases from J, with 11 bases in between. Per the germline V gene, CDR1 is SNHLY and CDR2 is FYNNEI. The CDR3 contains 14 residues. The CDR3 here is CASSSQGHTDTQYF. DNA for the CDR3: TGTGCCAGCAGTTCGCAGGGTCACACAGATACGCAGTATTTT.

In nucleotides, the CDR3 is TGCGCCAGCAGGCTAGACAGGGGCGCCTACAATGAGCAGTTCTTC. It specifies CASRLDRGAYNEQFF. The V gene is TRBV5-1, the J gene TRBJ2-1; 8 nucleotides match TRBD1. The CDR3 has 15 amino acids. CDR1 SGHRS and CDR2 YFSETQ come from the germline V gene. V was clipped by 5 bases and J by 2 bases; unmatched bases: 6.

This clone occurred a few times. The V call is TRBV19, the J call TRBJ1-1; D possibly corresponds to TRBD1 (6 bases). CDR3 length: 12 amino acids. V lost 6 bases to trimming and J lost 1 base, with 6 bases between them. The V gene's germline CDR1 is LNHDA and CDR2 SQIVND (reference sequence). The CDR3 nucleotides read TGTGCCAGTAGGGACAGGAACACTGAAGCTTTCTTT. It yields the protein CASRDRNTEAFF.

The chain links TRBV6-6 to TRBJ2-7; 8 bases line up with TRBD1. J lost 4 bases, V lost 7 bases, and 9 bases had no gene match. The CDR3 spans 14 residues. Germline V gives CDR1 MNHNY, CDR2 SVGAGI (reference sequence). The CDR3 DNA follows: TGTGCCAGCAACCCCGGACAGGGTTTATACGAGCAGTACTTC. This encodes CASNPGQGLYEQYF.

The chain joins TRBV7-8 to TRBJ2-3; 7 bases are shared with TRBD2. V lost 5 bases and J lost 1; bases outside the gene matches: 9. Germline CDR1 and CDR2: SGHVS and FQNEAQ. The CDR3 runs to 16 residues. The CDR3 here is CASSRRPSGRTDTQYF. The CDR3 DNA reads TGTGCCAGCAGCCGCCGGCCTAGCGGACGCACAGATACGCAGTATTTT.

As to this clone: The sample has other DNA sequences that encode this CDR3 too. The rearrangement uses TRBV9 and TRBJ1-3, with TRBD1 as a possible D gene (5 bases). Germline-derived CDR1 and CDR2 are SGDLS and YYNGEE. V shed 2 bases and J shed 3 bases, with 9 bases lying between them. The CDR3 spans 14 residues. CDR3 sequence: CASSVQGFGNTIYF. Here the CDR3 DNA reads TGTGCCAGCAGCGTGCAGGGTTTTGGAAACACCATATATTTT.

The chain has TRBV5-6 and TRBJ1-1; 7 bases align to TRBD1. Germline values: CDR1 SGHDT, CDR2 YYEEEE. V was clipped by 4 bases and J by 1 base; unmatched bases: 13. The CDR3 runs to 17 residues. CDR3: CASSPRVGQTSNTEAFF. The CDR3 DNA is TGTGCCAGCAGCCCTAGGGTGGGACAGACTTCGAACACTGAAGCTTTCTTT.

About this clone: It is likely a read error, because the conserved phenylalanine at the end of the CDR3 is missing. The DNA is left out, because the CDR3 cannot be placed on it with certainty; the CDR3 is given as TCRdb lists it. The V and J genes are TRBV21-1 and TRBJ1-6. TRBV21-1 is a known pseudogene. Including both end residues, the CDR3 is 16 amino acids long. The CDR3 spells CASTLGKGEDNSPLHL.

The chain has TRBV4-1 and TRBJ2-5, with TRBD1 as a possible D gene (6 bases). Germline assignment: CDR1 MGHRA and CDR2 YSYEKL. V lost 0 bases and J lost 2, with 16 bases in between. The CDR3 runs 17 residues. The CDR3 protein is CASSQEGTGTLQETQYF. The CDR3 DNA follows: TGCGCCAGCAGCCAAGAGGGTACCGGGACACTACAAGAGACCCAGTACTTC.

V is TRBV5-4 and J is TRBJ1-1; TRBD1 is a possible D gene (6 bases). Trimming removed 4 bases at V and 4 bases at J, with 11 bases between. The CDR3 extends over 13 amino acids. Per the germline V gene, CDR1 is SGHNT and CDR2 is YYREEE (reference sequence). CDR3 in amino acids: CASSPRGGTEAFF. The DNA of the CDR3 is TGTGCCAGCAGCCCGAGAGGGGGCACTGAAGCTTTCTTT.

This clone was found once. V usage is TRBV7-9 and J usage is TRBJ2-2, with unresolved D. CDR1 and CDR2 (germline): SEHNR, FQNEAQ (reference sequence). The CDR3 is 14 residues long. V dropped 5 bases and J dropped 5 bases, with 12 bases sitting between them. The chain's CDR3 is CASSPPTETGELFF. The CDR3 nucleotides read TGTGCCAGCAGCCCACCGACGGAGACCGGGGAGCTGTTTTTT.

The V call is TRBV19, the J call TRBJ2-5, with TRBD1 matching over 8 bases. The J call is uncertain, as TRBJ2-7 better fits the DNA end. The CDR3 has 15 residues. Germline V gives CDR1 LNHDA, CDR2 SQIVND (reference sequence). CDR3 in amino acids: CATGYRQGYSYEQYF. In DNA form, the CDR3 reads TGTGCCACCGGCTATCGACAGGGGTACTCCTACGAGCAGTACTTC.

This sequence joins TRBV7-2 and TRBJ1-4; D is undetermined. V gave up 1 base and J gave up 5 bases, with 8 bases separating them. This CDR3 spans 14 amino acids. Germline-derived CDR1 and CDR2 are SGHTA and FQGNSA. CDR3 sequence: CASSLDSRNEKLFF. Written as DNA, the CDR3 is TGTGCCAGCAGCTTAGACAGCAGAAATGAAAAACTGTTTTTT.

This rearrangement joins TRBV2 to TRBJ2-7, with no clear D. The length of the CDR3 is 11 residues. Germline V CDR1 and CDR2: SNHLY, FYNNEI. V dropped 5 bases and J dropped 1 base, with 3 bases sitting between them. CDR3 in amino acids: CASSLSYEQYF. The CDR3 DNA is TGTGCCAGCAGTTTATCCTACGAGCAGTACTTC.

The chain recombines TRBV19 with TRBJ2-7; 7 bases map to TRBD1. V was clipped by 3 bases and J by 2 bases; unmatched bases: 4. The CDR3 is 14 residues long. The V gene's germline CDR1 is LNHDA and CDR2 SQIVND (reference sequence). The CDR3 sequence is CASSMTGSTYEQYF. The DNA of the CDR3 is TGTGCCAGTAGTATGACAGGGAGCACCTACGAGCAGTACTTC.

The V and J genes are TRBV6-6 and TRBJ1-5; tentatively, D is TRBD1 (6 bases). With 7 bases removed from V and 7 bases from J, the gap between germline ends came to 14 bases. The CDR3 has 13 amino acids. The germline CDR1 and CDR2 sequences are MNHNY and SVGAGI (reference sequence). The DNA of the CDR3 is TGTGCCAGCACACAAAGGGGGAAACAGCCCCAGCATTTT. Amino acids: CASTQRGKQPQHF.

This chain joins TRBV12-1 and TRBJ2-2; the table assigns TRBD2, which was not confirmed against the DNA. TRBV12-1 represents a pseudogene. The CDR3 spans 14 residues. The CDR3 DNA follows: TGTGCCAGCAGGGAAGGAGCTCGCCCCGGGGAGCTGTTTTTT. Translating it yields CASREGARPGELFF.